This TCR beta chain was recovered during a study of memory CD4+ T cells and cytomegalovirus serostatus. Study details: This sample comes from healthy Belgian adults, under 10 CMV seropositive, approximately 25 seronegative. Study results and caveats: Of approximately 150 reported CMV TCRbeta sequences, roughly 70 were found in memory CD4+ repertoires. A US-trained random forest predicted CMV serostatus with median AUC around 0.9. The CMV-associated TCR signature appears largely within the CD4+ memory repertoire.

The sort gate was single viable CD3+CD4+CD8-CD45RO+ cells for memory CD4+ T cells. The assay was immunoSEQ multiplex PCR, and TCRdb's table has in-frame clones only and misses some. This sample has 55,000 or so clones, with about 86% found just once. This clone was seen a single time. Its cognate antigen is unknown. The ends were cut back, 5 bases at V and 4 bases at J, with 9 bases in the middle. The CDR3 consists of 13 residues. CDR1 and CDR2 from the germline V gene are LNHDA and SQIVND (reference sequence). The receptor's source is an adult in good health and CMV-seropositive. The sequenced material came from memory CD4+ T cells from blood. The chain couples TRBV19 to TRBJ1-3, with no clear D. CDR3 amino acids: CASSGSEGNTIYF. CDR3 nucleotides: TGTGCCAGTAGTGGTAGCGAGGGAAACACCATATATTTT.